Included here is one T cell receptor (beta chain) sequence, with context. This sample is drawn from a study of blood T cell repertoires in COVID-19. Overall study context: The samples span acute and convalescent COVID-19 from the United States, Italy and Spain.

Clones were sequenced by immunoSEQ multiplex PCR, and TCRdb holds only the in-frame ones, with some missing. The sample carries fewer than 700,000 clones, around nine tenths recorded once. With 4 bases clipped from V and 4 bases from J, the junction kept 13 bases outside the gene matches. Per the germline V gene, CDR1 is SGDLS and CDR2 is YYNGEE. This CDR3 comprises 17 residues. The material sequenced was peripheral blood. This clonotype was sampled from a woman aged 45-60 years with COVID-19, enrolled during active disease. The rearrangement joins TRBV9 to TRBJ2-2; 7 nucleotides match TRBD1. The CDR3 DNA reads TGTGCCAGCAGCTCGGGACAGCGATTATTACGCACCGGGGAGCTGTTTTTT. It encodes CASSSGQRLLRTGELFF.